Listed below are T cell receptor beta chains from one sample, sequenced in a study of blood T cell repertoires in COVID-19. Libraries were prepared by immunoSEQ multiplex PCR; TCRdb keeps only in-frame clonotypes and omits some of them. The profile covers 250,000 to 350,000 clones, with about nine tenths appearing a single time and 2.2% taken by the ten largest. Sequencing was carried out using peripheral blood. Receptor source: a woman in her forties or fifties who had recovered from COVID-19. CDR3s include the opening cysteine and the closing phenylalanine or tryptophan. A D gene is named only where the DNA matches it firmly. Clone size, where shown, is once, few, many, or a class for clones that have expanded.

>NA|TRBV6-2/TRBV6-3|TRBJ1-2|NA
TGTGCCAGCAGTTTACAGGCGCCAACTGATGGCTACACCTTC
CASSLQAPTDGYTF
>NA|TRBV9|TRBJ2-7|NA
TGTGCCAGCAGTCAAGGGGGCGAGCAGTACTTC
CASSQGGEQYF
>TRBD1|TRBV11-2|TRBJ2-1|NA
TGTGCCAGCAGCTTAGCCCCTAACCGGGACAGGGACTACAATGAGCAGTTCTTC
CASSLAPNRDRDYNEQFF
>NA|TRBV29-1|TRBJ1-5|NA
TGCAGCGTTGACAACGGTCCTAATCAGCCCCAGCATTTT
CSVDNGPNQPQHF
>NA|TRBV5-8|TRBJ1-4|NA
TGTGCCAGCAGCCCACGGCGGGGTGTTAGGGAAAAACTGTTTTTT
CASSPRRGVREKLFF
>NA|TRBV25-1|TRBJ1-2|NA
TGTGCCAGCAGTACAGTAGACTATGGCTACACCTTC
CASSTVDYGYTF
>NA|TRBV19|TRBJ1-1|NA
TGTGCCAGTAGTATAAATGGGGGGACTGAAGCTTTCTTT
CASSINGGTEAFF
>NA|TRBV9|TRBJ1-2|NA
TGTGCCAGCAGCCTCCGGTGGCAGGGGTACTATGGCTACACCTTC
CASSLRWQGYYGYTF
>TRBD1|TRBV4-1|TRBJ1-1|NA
TGCGCCAGCAGCCGCCAGCTGGGACAGGGGGCTGTCACTGAAGCTTTCTTT
CASSRQLGQGAVTEAFF
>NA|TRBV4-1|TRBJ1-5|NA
TGCGCCAGCAGCCCCCTGAGCGGACAGAGAAATCAGCCCCAGCATTTT
CASSPLSGQRNQPQHF
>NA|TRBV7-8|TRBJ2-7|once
TGTGCCAGCAGCTTGTTGGGGAGCTCCTACGAGCAGTACTTC
CASSLLGSSYEQYF
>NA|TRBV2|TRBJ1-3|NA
TGTGCCAGCAGCCCGGGACAAGAAGGGGCGTTCGGAAACACCATATATTTT
CASSPGQEGAFGNTIYF
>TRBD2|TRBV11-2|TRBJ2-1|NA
TGTGCCAGCAGTCGGGGGGGGATCTACAATGAGCAGTTCTTC
CASSRGGIYNEQFF
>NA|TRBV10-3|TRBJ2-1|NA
TGTGCCATCAGTGGGGGGGATGAGCAGTTCTTC
CAISGGDEQFF
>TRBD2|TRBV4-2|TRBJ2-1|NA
TGTGCCAGCAGCCAAGATATTAGGGCGGGGGGCCGCCCAGGTGAGCAGTTCTTC
CASSQDIRAGGRPGEQFF
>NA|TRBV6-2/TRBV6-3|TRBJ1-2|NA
TGTGCCAGCAGTTACGAATTTTTGACAGACGGCTACACCTTC
CASSYEFLTDGYTF
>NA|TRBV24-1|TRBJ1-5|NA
TGTGCCACCAGTCGAGGGATGAGCAATCAGCCCCAGCATTTT
CATSRGMSNQPQHF
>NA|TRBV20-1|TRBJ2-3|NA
TGCAGTGCTAGTGTGCGGGGCCCTAGCACAGATACGCAGTATTTT
CSASVRGPSTDTQYF
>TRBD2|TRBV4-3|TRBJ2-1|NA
TGCGCCAGCAGCCAAGATTACAGGACTAGCGGGGGTCTCAAATTCTACAATGAGCAGTTCTTC
CASSQDYRTSGGLKFYNEQFF
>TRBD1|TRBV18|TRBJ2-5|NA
TGTGCCAGCTCACCGGGACAGGGGCCCCAGGGGACCCAGTACTTC
CASSPGQGPQGTQYF
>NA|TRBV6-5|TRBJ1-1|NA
TGTGCCAGCGCAGAGGACAGGAACACTGAAGCTTTCTTT
CASAEDRNTEAFF
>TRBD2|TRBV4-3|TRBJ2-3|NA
TGCGCCAGCAGCCAAGGCATTAGCGGGGCACTGAACACAGATACGCAGTATTTT
CASSQGISGALNTDTQYF
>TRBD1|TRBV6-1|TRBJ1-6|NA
TGTGCCAGCAGTGAAGCACTCGGCCTTACGGACAGGGTTGGTTCACCCCTCCACTTT
CASSEALGLTDRVGSPLHF
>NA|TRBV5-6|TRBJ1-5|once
TGTGCCAGCAGCTTGGGAGCTAATCAGCCCCAGCATTTT
CASSLGANQPQHF
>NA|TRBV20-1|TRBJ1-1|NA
TGCAGTGCTAGTGGTAGCAACACTGAAGCTTTCTTT
CSASGSNTEAFF
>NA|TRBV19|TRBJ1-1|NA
TGTGCCAGTAGTATAGGGGCAGGGGATTGGAGCACTGAAGCTTTCTTT
CASSIGAGDWSTEAFF
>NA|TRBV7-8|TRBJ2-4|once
TGTGCCAGCAGCCACGGACTAACCAAAAACATTCAGTACTTC
CASSHGLTKNIQYF